The TCR beta chain under discussion was sequenced for a study of T cells in Graves' hyperthyroidism and ophthalmopathy. Study outcomes and limitations: Blood samples included most of the expanded thyroid clonotypes exceeding 0.001. With a median lead of about six months before onset, the model predicted ophthalmopathy.

CDR3 length equals 14 residues. Losses at the gene ends were 6 bases for V and 5 bases for J; bases not matched to a gene: 10. The sample holds many counts of this clonotype. Its antigen is unidentified. The source material, RNA transcripts, was used to amplify TCR beta CDR3 regions. Initially, a first-round RT-PCR of the TCR CDR3 employed the HTBI primer set. TCRdb reprocessed the multiplex PCR reads with MiXCR, giving one entry per CDR3 protein. This repertoire shows 490,000 or so distinct CDR3 sequences, over 35% found once; its top ten account for 35% to 50%. Based on clinical symptoms, serum thyroxine and TRAb, thyroid ultrasound and orbital computed tomography, diagnoses were reached.

Sample: peripheral blood or thyroid tissue (not recorded which). The source is an adult woman with Graves' disease, either hyperthyroidism or ophthalmopathy (not recorded which). This chain links TRBV12-3 or TRBV12-4 with TRBJ2-7, with 7 bases aligning to TRBD2. CDR3 loop: CASSIGGSHHEQYF. In DNA form, the CDR3 reads TGTGCCAGCAGCATCGGGGGGAGCCACCACGAGCAGTACTTC.